Listed below are T cell receptor beta chains from one sample, sequenced in a study of control samples from healthy donors and cancer patients. TCRdb keeps only in-frame clones here, not all; method: immunoSEQ multiplex PCR. This sample has around 230,000 clones; 90% to 95% occur once, and the top ten carry roughly 1.6%. Sequencing used blood. Receptors originate from a man aged 50 to 60 in good health. The CDR3 runs from the conserved cysteine through the conserved F or W. The D gene is left open where the match is weak. Some rows mark clone size as missing; the rest say once, few, many or name a class of expanded clone.

TRBV10-3	TRBD1	TRBJ1-1	few	CAIQGGDEAFF	TGTGCCATACAGGGGGGTGATGAAGCTTTCTTT
TRBV15	.	TRBJ1-4	.	CATSESLQALVFF	TGTGCCACCAGCGAAAGCCTACAGGCTTTGGTGTTTTTT
TRBV11-2	.	TRBJ1-3	.	CASSSPAGNTIYF	TGTGCCAGCAGCTCCCCTGCGGGGAACACCATATATTTT
TRBV28	TRBD1	TRBJ1-1	.	CAVIRQGGTEAFF	TGTGCCGTAATTCGACAGGGCGGCACTGAAGCTTTCTTT
TRBV11-2	.	TRBJ2-1	.	CASSSDSYIINNEQFF	TGTGCCAGCAGTTCGGATAGCTACATCATCAACAATGAGCAGTTCTTC
TRBV5-6	.	TRBJ2-2	.	CASSGKRGYTGELFF	TGTGCCAGCAGCGGTAAGAGGGGTTACACCGGGGAGCTGTTTTTT
TRBV5-1	.	TRBJ1-3	.	CASRETGSGNTIYF	TGCGCCAGCAGAGAAACAGGGTCGGGAAACACCATATATTTT
TRBV27	.	TRBJ1-1	once	CASSPRDRGGNTEAFF	TGTGCCAGCAGTCCTCGGGACCGCGGGGGGAACACTGAAGCTTTCTTT
TRBV29-1	.	TRBJ1-1	.	CSATPGGFEAFF	TGCAGCGCGACCCCGGGCGGTTTTGAAGCTTTCTTT
TRBV6-5	.	TRBJ2-7	.	CASGRGPERIEQYF	TGTGCCAGCGGCAGGGGACCGGAGAGAATCGAGCAGTACTTC
TRBV4-2	TRBD2	TRBJ2-1	.	CASSQEGSGGVNEQFF	TGTGCCAGCAGCCAAGAAGGTAGCGGGGGGGTCAATGAGCAGTTCTTC
TRBV5-6	.	TRBJ1-4	.	CASSSTLGEKLFF	TGTGCCAGCAGCTCCACTCTCGGTGAAAAACTGTTTTTT
TRBV3-1/TRBV3-2	.	TRBJ2-4	few	CASSQTKAGSANIQYF	TGTGCCAGCAGCCAGACCAAAGCCGGGAGTGCTAACATTCAGTACTTC
TRBV19	.	TRBJ1-5	.	CASSIYRGNQPQHF	TGTGCCAGTAGTATATATAGGGGGAATCAGCCCCAGCATTTT
TRBV5-1	.	TRBJ1-6	.	CASSSREGIGNSPLHF	TGCGCCAGCAGCTCGCGAGAGGGGATCGGGAATTCACCCCTCCACTTT
TRBV12-3/TRBV12-4	.	TRBJ1-6	.	CASSLRDDSPLHF	TGTGCCAGCAGTCTCCGGGACGACTCACCCCTCCACTTT
TRBV6-5	.	TRBJ2-1	.	CASRKGGHNEQFF	TGTGCCAGCAGGAAAGGGGGACACAATGAGCAGTTCTTC
TRBV7-3	TRBD1	TRBJ2-1	.	CASSRQGDYNEQFF	TGTGCCAGCAGCCGACAGGGGGACTACAATGAGCAGTTCTTC
TRBV6-2/TRBV6-3	TRBD1	TRBJ2-7	.	CASSPGQAFYEQYF	TGTGCCAGCAGTCCGGGACAGGCCTTCTACGAGCAGTACTTC
TRBV7-8	.	TRBJ1-1	.	CASSLFTENTEAFF	TGTGCCAGCAGCTTATTTACAGAGAACACTGAAGCTTTCTTT
TRBV2	TRBD1	TRBJ1-5	.	CASSALTGADQPQHF	TGTGCCAGCAGCGCTTTGACAGGGGCGGATCAGCCCCAGCATTTT
TRBV7-2	.	TRBJ1-6	.	CASSLVGAGNSPLHF	TGTGCCAGCAGCTTGGTGGGGGCGGGCAATTCACCCCTCCACTTT
TRBV7-9	TRBD1	TRBJ1-4	.	CASSLQTGGGEKLFF	TGTGCCAGCAGCTTACAGACAGGGGGCGGAGAAAAACTGTTTTTT
TRBV11-2	TRBD2	TRBJ2-5	.	CASSLRLAGGGETQYF	TGTGCCAGCAGCCTAAGACTAGCGGGGGGCGGAGAGACCCAGTACTTC
TRBV6-1	.	TRBJ1-2	.	CASKTAYGYTF	TGTGCCAGCAAAACAGCCTATGGCTACACCTTC
TRBV4-1	TRBD1	TRBJ2-7	.	CASSYGQGLYEQYF	TGCGCCAGCAGCTACGGACAGGGTCTTTACGAGCAGTACTTC
TRBV5-1	.	TRBJ1-3	.	CASSFVGGAYSGNTIYF	TGCGCCAGCAGCTTTGTGGGGGGCGCCTATTCTGGAAACACCATATATTTT
TRBV7-3	.	TRBJ2-3	.	CASSFGGDSTDTQYF	TGTGCCAGCAGCTTTGGCGGAGATAGCACAGATACGCAGTATTTT
TRBV5-5	.	TRBJ1-4	.	CASSSPTATNEKLFF	TGTGCCAGCAGCTCCCCGACAGCAACTAATGAAAAACTGTTTTTT
TRBV7-9	TRBD1	TRBJ2-7	.	CASSQTGGSSYEQYF	TGTGCCAGCAGCCAAACAGGGGGCAGCTCCTACGAGCAGTACTTC
TRBV10-1	.	TRBJ1-1	.	CASSGGNTEAFF	TGCGCCAGCAGTGGGGGGAACACTGAAGCTTTCTTT
TRBV5-6	.	TRBJ1-5	.	CASSLDGGNQPQHF	TGTGCCAGCAGCTTGGACGGGGGCAATCAGCCCCAGCATTTT
TRBV28	TRBD1	TRBJ1-6	.	CASSLRTGAIGSPLHF	TGTGCCAGCAGTCTCCGAACAGGGGCGATAGGGTCACCCCTCCACTTT
TRBV7-9	.	TRBJ2-1	.	CASSVVTAPRGQFF	TGTGCCAGCAGCGTGGTAACCGCACCCCGGGGGCAGTTCTTC
TRBV7-2	TRBD2	TRBJ2-5	once	CASSLPGGSETQYF	TGTGCCAGCAGCTTACCGGGAGGGTCAGAGACCCAGTACTTC
TRBV5-5	.	TRBJ1-3	.	CASSLDSNTIYF	TGTGCCAGCAGCCTGGACAGCAACACCATATATTTT
TRBV30	.	TRBJ2-1	.	CAWSNHDEQFF	TGTGCCTGGAGTAACCACGATGAGCAGTTCTTC
TRBV5-1	.	TRBJ1-1	once	CASSLAPVLNTEAFF	TGCGCCAGCAGCTTGGCGCCTGTTCTGAACACTGAAGCTTTCTTT
TRBV19	TRBD1	TRBJ1-4	.	CASTGQGYEKLFF	TGTGCCAGTACGGGACAGGGGTATGAAAAACTGTTTTTT
TRBV11-2	TRBD1	TRBJ2-1	.	CASSLGDRDGEQFF	TGTGCCAGCAGCTTAGGGGACAGGGACGGTGAGCAGTTCTTC
TRBV9	TRBD1	TRBJ1-4	.	CASSADHDRVTEKLFF	TGTGCCAGCAGCGCCGACCATGACAGGGTAACGGAAAAACTGTTTTTT
TRBV7-9	.	TRBJ2-7	.	CASTLKSRGTQGYEQYF	TGTGCCAGCACCCTAAAGTCCCGCGGGACGCAGGGCTACGAGCAGTACTTC
TRBV7-2	.	TRBJ1-5	.	CASSPQGLSNQPQHF	TGTGCCAGCAGCCCCCAGGGACTGAGCAATCAGCCCCAGCATTTT
TRBV28	TRBD2	TRBJ2-7	.	CATVWGSGGTYEQYF	TGTGCCACAGTCTGGGGTAGCGGGGGCACCTACGAGCAGTACTTC
TRBV6-5	TRBD1	TRBJ2-5	once	CARCMGDRHQETQYF	TGTGCCAGGTGTATGGGGGACAGACACCAAGAGACCCAGTACTTC
TRBV5-1	.	TRBJ2-5	.	CASSLSGIWGETQYF	TGCGCCAGCAGCTTATCCGGGATCTGGGGGGAGACCCAGTACTTC
TRBV28	.	TRBJ2-5	.	CASRTLQETQYF	TGTGCCAGCCGGACGTTACAGGAGACCCAGTACTTC
TRBV24-1	.	TRBJ1-2	.	CATLEDRPLGGYTF	TGTGCCACCTTAGAGGACCGTCCCCTCGGGGGCTACACCTTC
TRBV18	TRBD1	TRBJ1-5	.	CASSQGSSNQPQHF	TGTGCCAGTTCACAGGGGTCCAGCAATCAGCCCCAGCATTTT
TRBV19	.	TRBJ2-5	once	CASSIDRIQETQYF	TGTGCCAGTAGTATCGACAGGATCCAAGAGACCCAGTACTTC
TRBV7-3	.	TRBJ1-1	.	CASSSNSNTEAFF	TGTGCCAGCAGCTCAAATTCGAACACTGAAGCTTTCTTT
TRBV18	.	TRBJ2-3	.	CASSPDSLRDTQYF	TGTGCCAGCTCACCAGACTCGTTGAGGGATACGCAGTATTTT